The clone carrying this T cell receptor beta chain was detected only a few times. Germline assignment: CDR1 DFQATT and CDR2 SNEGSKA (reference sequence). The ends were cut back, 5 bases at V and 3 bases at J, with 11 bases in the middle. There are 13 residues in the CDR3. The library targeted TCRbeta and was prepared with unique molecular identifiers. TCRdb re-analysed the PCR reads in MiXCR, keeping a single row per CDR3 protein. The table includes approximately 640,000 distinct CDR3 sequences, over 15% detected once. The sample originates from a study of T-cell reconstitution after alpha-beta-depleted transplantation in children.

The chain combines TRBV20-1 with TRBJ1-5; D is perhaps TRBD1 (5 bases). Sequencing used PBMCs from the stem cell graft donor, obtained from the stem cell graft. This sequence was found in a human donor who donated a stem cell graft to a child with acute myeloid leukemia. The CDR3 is CSALGAANQPQHF. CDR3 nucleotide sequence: TGCAGTGCTCTAGGGGCTGCCAATCAGCCCCAGCATTTT.